Sequencing of this T cell receptor beta chain was carried out in a study of blood T cell repertoires in COVID-19. In germline, CDR1 is LNHDA, CDR2 SQIVND (reference sequence). V was pared by 9 bases and J by 2 bases, with 13 bases between. This CDR3 region has 14 residues. This clone was picked up a small number of times. Using immunoSEQ multiplex PCR, the repertoire was profiled, and TCRdb retains in-frame clones only, with some absent. The table has a few hundred thousand clones, more than 75% seen once. This TCR was sampled from a man in his 60s who had recovered from COVID-19. The sequencing sample was made of peripheral blood. The rearrangement links TRBV19 to TRBJ2-2; perhaps TRBD1 as D (5 bases). Here the CDR3 DNA reads TGTGCCAGCCGTGGGGCCATAAACACCGGGGAGCTGTTTTTT. Translation gives CASRGAINTGELFF.